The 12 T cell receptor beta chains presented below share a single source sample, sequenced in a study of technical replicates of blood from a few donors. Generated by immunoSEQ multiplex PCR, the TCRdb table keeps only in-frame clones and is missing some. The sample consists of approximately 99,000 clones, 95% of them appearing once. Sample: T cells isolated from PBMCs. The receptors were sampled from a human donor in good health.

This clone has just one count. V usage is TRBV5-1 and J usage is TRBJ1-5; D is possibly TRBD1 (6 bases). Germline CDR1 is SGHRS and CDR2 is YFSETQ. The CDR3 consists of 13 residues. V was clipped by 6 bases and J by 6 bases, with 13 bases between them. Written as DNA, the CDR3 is TGCGCCAGCAAGAGGGACACAGGTCAGCCCCAGCATTTT. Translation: CASKRDTGQPQHF. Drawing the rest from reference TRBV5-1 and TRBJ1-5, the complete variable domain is KAGVTQTPRYLIKTRGQQVTLSCSPISGHRSVSWYQQTPGQGLQFLFEYFSETQRNKGNFPGRFSGRQFSNSRSEMNVSTLELGDSALYLCASKRDTGQPQHFGDGTRLSIL.

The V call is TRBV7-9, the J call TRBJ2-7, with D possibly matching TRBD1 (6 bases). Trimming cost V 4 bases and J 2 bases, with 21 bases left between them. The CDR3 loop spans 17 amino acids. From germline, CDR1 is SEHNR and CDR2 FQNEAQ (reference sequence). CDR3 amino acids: CASSYHILGARTYEQYF. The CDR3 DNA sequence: TGTGCCAGCAGCTACCATATTTTGGGGGCAAGAACCTACGAGCAGTACTTC.

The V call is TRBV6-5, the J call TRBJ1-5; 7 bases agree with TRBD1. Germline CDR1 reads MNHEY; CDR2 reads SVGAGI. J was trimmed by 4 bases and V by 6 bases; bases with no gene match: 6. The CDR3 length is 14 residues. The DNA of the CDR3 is TGTGCCAGCAGCCGGGACAGCCTTAATCAGCCCCAGCATTTT. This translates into CASSRDSLNQPQHF.

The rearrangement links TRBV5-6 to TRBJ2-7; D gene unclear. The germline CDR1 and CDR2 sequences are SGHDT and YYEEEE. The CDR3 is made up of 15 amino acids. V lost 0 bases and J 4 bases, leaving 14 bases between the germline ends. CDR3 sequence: CASSLAKWPMYEQYF. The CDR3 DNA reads TGTGCCAGCAGCTTGGCGAAGTGGCCAATGTACGAGCAGTACTTC.

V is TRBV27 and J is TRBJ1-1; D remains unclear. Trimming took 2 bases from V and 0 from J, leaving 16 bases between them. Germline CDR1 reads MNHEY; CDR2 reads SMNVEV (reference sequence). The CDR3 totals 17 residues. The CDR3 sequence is CASSLLSTRLMNTEAFF. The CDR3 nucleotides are TGTGCCAGCAGTTTACTAAGTACTCGGTTAATGAACACTGAAGCTTTCTTT.

The DNA of the CDR3 is TGTGCCAGTAGTATCTCTAAGAACACTGAAGCTTTCTTT. It specifies CASSISKNTEAFF. The rearrangement uses TRBV19 and TRBJ1-1, with D uncertain. Germline V gives CDR1 LNHDA, CDR2 SQIVND (reference sequence). The CDR3 has 13 amino acids. The V end was cut by 3 bases, the J end by 1 base, with 6 bases between.

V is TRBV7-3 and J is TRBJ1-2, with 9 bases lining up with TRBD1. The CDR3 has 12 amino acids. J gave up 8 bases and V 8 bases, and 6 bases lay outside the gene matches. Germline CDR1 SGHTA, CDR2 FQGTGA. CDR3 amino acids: CASGTGSEGYTF. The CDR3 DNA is TGTGCCAGCGGGACAGGGTCGGAAGGCTACACCTTC. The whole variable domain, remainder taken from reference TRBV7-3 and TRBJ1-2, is GAGVSQTPSNKVTEKGKYVELRCDPISGHTALYWYRQSLGQGPEFLIYFQGTGAADDSGLPNDRFFAVRPEGSVSTLKIQRTERGDSAVYLCASGTGSEGYTFGSGTRLTVV.

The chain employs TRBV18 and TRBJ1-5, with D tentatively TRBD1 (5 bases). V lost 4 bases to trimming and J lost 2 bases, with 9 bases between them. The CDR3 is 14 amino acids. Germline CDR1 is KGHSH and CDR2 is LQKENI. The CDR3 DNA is TGTGCCAGCTCACTGCAAGGGGGCAATCAGCCCCAGCATTTT. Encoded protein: CASSLQGGNQPQHF. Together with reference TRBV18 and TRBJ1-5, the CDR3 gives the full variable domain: NAGVMQNPRHLVRRRGQEARLRCSPMKGHSHVYWYRQLPEEGLKFMVYLQKENIIDESGMPKERFSAEFPKEGPSILRIQQVVRGDSAAYFCASSLQGGNQPQHFGDGTRLSIL.

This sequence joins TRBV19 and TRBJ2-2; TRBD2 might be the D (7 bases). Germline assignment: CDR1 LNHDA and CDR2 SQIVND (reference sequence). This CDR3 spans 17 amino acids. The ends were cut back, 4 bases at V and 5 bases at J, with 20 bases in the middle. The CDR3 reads CASSKPLAGAGTGELFF. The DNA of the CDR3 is TGTGCCAGTAGTAAACCGTTGGCGGGGGCCGGAACCGGGGAGCTGTTTTTT.

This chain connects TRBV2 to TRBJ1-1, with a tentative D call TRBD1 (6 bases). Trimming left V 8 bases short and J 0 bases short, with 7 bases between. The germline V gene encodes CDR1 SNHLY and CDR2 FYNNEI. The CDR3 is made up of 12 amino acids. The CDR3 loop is CASDRLNTEAFF. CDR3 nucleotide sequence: TGTGCCAGCGACAGGCTGAACACTGAAGCTTTCTTT.

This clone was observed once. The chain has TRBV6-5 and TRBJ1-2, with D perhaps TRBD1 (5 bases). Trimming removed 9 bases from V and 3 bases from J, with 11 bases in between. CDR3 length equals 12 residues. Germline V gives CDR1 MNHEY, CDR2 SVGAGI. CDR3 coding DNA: TGTGCCAGTGGTACAGGAGACTATGGCTACACCTTC. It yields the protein CASGTGDYGYTF.

The CDR3 here is CASSPGLGGSSYEQYF. For the CDR3, the DNA is TGTGCCAGCAGCCCCGGCCTAGGGGGCAGCTCCTACGAGCAGTACTTC. V gene TRBV9 combines with J gene TRBJ2-7, with 7 bases fitting TRBD1. The length of the CDR3 is 16 residues. Germline lookup yields CDR1 SGDLS and CDR2 YYNGEE. V shed 4 bases, J shed 0 bases, and the junction held 10 bases outside the gene matches. Looking up the rest from reference TRBV9 and TRBJ2-7 gives the full variable domain: DSGVTQTPKHLITATGQRVTLRCSPRSGDLSVYWYQQSLDQGLQFLIQYYNGEERAKGNILERFSAQQFPDLHSELNLSSLELGDSALYFCASSPGLGGSSYEQYFGPGTRLTVT.